Listed below are T cell receptor beta chains from one sample, sequenced in a study of blood T cell repertoires in COVID-19. TCRdb keeps only in-frame clones here, not all; method: immunoSEQ multiplex PCR. This table has some 210,000 clones, more than 70% appearing once. Sequenced input: peripheral blood. These receptors originate from a woman aged 40 to 55 who had recovered from COVID-19. Each CDR3 is given without its conserved first and last residue. Clone size is stated in some rows and not others, as once, few, many or a class when expanded.

TRBV6-2/TRBV6-3,TRBJ2-5,NA,ASSYSARARETQY
TRBV11-3,TRBJ1-1,once,ASIPQGDPMRNTEAF
TRBV28,TRBJ1-1,once,ASRPSPGNTEAF
TRBV27,TRBJ2-7,NA,ASSRLPGQGVYEQY
TRBV19,TRBJ2-5,NA,ASKGVGQGEETQY
TRBV5-1,TRBJ2-1,NA,ASSLGGTQENEQF
TRBV7-8,TRBJ1-2,NA,ASSSTGDYGYT
TRBV28,TRBJ2-7,NA,ASSPPPEGLEQY
TRBV4-1,TRBJ2-3,NA,ASSRGQADYHPGTDTQY
TRBV6-5,TRBJ2-1,NA,ASSYRGSWNNEQF
TRBV28,TRBJ2-7,NA,ASSLATEQY
TRBV4-1,TRBJ2-1,NA,ASSQDRAGNEQF
TRBV2,TRBJ1-2,NA,ASMLQGNYGYT
TRBV9,TRBJ2-2,NA,ASSLSGMGTGELF
TRBV11-2,TRBJ1-2,once,ASSFHGGYGYT
TRBV18,TRBJ2-7,NA,ASSPQVTSSLYEQY
TRBV18,TRBJ2-1,NA,ASSTPGAGYNEQF
TRBV2,TRBJ1-4,NA,ASSIRRDSLEKLF
TRBV6-5,TRBJ1-5,NA,ASAKGLGNQPQH
TRBV2,TRBJ1-3,NA,ASSRTGTGKNTIY
TRBV9,TRBJ2-5,NA,ASSDGLAGVGTQY
TRBV28,TRBJ1-2,NA,ASNPGTGVGYT
TRBV30,TRBJ1-6,NA,ASTGFYNSPLH
TRBV7-7,TRBJ2-1,NA,ASSLGETSGGHEQF
TRBV19,TRBJ1-1,NA,ASSIGIGLTGYRVTEAF
TRBV4-3,TRBJ2-2,NA,ASSHDTQSRGNTGELF
TRBV3-1/TRBV3-2,TRBJ1-1,NA,ASSQVQANTEAF
TRBV30,TRBJ2-3,NA,AWSDTGLAGDTQY
TRBV5-6,TRBJ1-2,NA,ASSLVTGFNYGYT
TRBV2,TRBJ1-6,NA,ASSQGQDNSPLH
TRBV6-5,TRBJ2-1,NA,ASSYGLRGSYNEQF
TRBV18,TRBJ2-3,NA,ASSPIRASGSTDTQY
TRBV27,TRBJ1-5,NA,ASRGESYSNQPQH
TRBV9,TRBJ2-1,NA,ASVPGLVSNEQF
TRBV7-2,TRBJ1-5,NA,ASSPQGTSNQPQH
TRBV5-1,TRBJ1-2,few,ASSMIGQGRSGYT
TRBV5-1,TRBJ2-7,NA,ASSQGQGAYEQY
TRBV18,TRBJ1-2,NA,ASSPPPEIKHGYT
TRBV2,TRBJ2-7,once,ASKQGDYEQY
TRBV6-6,TRBJ1-4,NA,ASRDRSQNEKLF
TRBV5-1,TRBJ2-7,NA,ASSSSGPTYEQY
TRBV20-1,TRBJ2-7,NA,SAGPSYEQY
TRBV30,TRBJ1-6,NA,AWSADRGNDNSPLH
TRBV4-3,TRBJ2-2,once,ASSQKWAEANTGELF